These T cell receptor beta chains were read from a single sample in a study of CD8+ T cells in alopecia areata. Generated by immunoSEQ multiplex PCR, the TCRdb table keeps only in-frame clones and is missing some. Here the sample spans fewer than 150,000 clones, approximately 60% being singletons. Input material: CD4+ T cells sorted from blood. These receptors were taken from a human donor in good health. The CDR3 runs from the conserved cysteine through the conserved F or W. The D gene is left open where the match is weak. The size field is filled for only some rows; it gives once, few, many or a size class.

v_call	clone_size	j_call	d_call	cdr3_nt	cdr3_aa
TRBV7-9	.	TRBJ1-2	.	TGTGCCAGCAGCTCCACAGGGAATGGCTACACCTTC	CASSSTGNGYTF
TRBV4-1	few	TRBJ2-3	TRBD1	TGCGCCAGCAGCCACCCGAGGGGACAGGACACAGATACGCAGTATTTT	CASSHPRGQDTDTQYF
TRBV11-2	.	TRBJ2-3	TRBD1	TGTGCCAGCAGCTACTTGGGACAGGGGAAGCAGTATTTT	CASSYLGQGKQYF
TRBV9	.	TRBJ2-5	.	TGTGCCAGCAGCGTAGGGTCCCAAAGGGGGACCCAGTACTTC	CASSVGSQRGTQYF
TRBV6-5	.	TRBJ1-5	TRBD1	TGTGCCAGCAGTTCAGACAGGGGAAGCAATCAGCCCCAGCATTTT	CASSSDRGSNQPQHF
TRBV29-1	.	TRBJ2-5	TRBD1	TGCAGCGTTGTTACAGGGGGCCGGGAGACCCAGTACTTC	CSVVTGGRETQYF
TRBV30	.	TRBJ2-4	.	TGTGCCTGGAGGGCGTTCAAAAACATTCAGTACTTC	CAWRAFKNIQYF
TRBV4-1	.	TRBJ2-1	.	TGCGCCAGCAGCCGTCTTACGGGCAGGAGTACAGATGAGCAGTTCTTC	CASSRLTGRSTDEQFF
TRBV7-9	.	TRBJ1-2	TRBD1	TGTGCCAGCAGCAGCTTGCCAGGGGGCGGGGATGGCTACACCTTC	CASSSLPGGGDGYTF
TRBV29-1	.	TRBJ2-5	TRBD2	TGCAGCGCAACGGGGGGTGGGCAAGAGACCCAGTACTTC	CSATGGGQETQYF
TRBV30	.	TRBJ2-5	.	TGTGCCTGGAGCGTGGCGGCGAGGCACCAAGAGACCCAGTACTTC	CAWSVAARHQETQYF
TRBV18	once	TRBJ2-6	.	TGTGCCAGCTCAGGGGCTTCGGGCGCAGGGGCCAACGTCCTGACTTTC	CASSGASGAGANVLTF
TRBV30	.	TRBJ1-1	.	TGTGCCTGGAGAGGGGACGGGTTGAACACTGAAGCTTTCTTT	CAWRGDGLNTEAFF
TRBV30	few	TRBJ2-5	TRBD2	TGTGCCTGGAGTGCCCTGGGGCAGCGGGGGGAGACCCAGTACTTC	CAWSALGQRGETQYF
TRBV2	once	TRBJ2-1	.	TGTGCCAGCAGTGAAGCGCTCGGAAGGTCCTACAATGAGCAGTTCTTC	CASSEALGRSYNEQFF
TRBV29-1	once	TRBJ1-3	.	TGCAGCGTTGGGGAGATGGGAAACACCATATATTTT	CSVGEMGNTIYF
TRBV5-4	.	TRBJ1-2	.	TGTGCCAGCAGCTTGGTTGGGAACTATGGCTACACCTTC	CASSLVGNYGYTF
TRBV30	.	TRBJ2-3	TRBD2	TGTGCCTGGAGTGTTGTCAAACCGGGACTAGCGGGGGGGGCAGATACGCAGTATTTT	CAWSVVKPGLAGGADTQYF
TRBV4-1	.	TRBJ2-7	TRBD2	TGCGCCAGCAGCCAAATCGGGACTAGCTCACTCGAGCAGTACTTC	CASSQIGTSSLEQYF
TRBV30	few	TRBJ2-3	.	TGTGCCTGGGGGCGTAACCTTGGAGCCGGAGGGGATACGCAGTATTTT	CAWGRNLGAGGDTQYF
TRBV30	.	TRBJ1-2	.	TGTGCCTGGAGACAGACAGGAAACTATGGCTACACCTTC	CAWRQTGNYGYTF
TRBV4-1	.	TRBJ1-5	.	TGCGCCAGCAGCCAATCCAGGGACAATCAGCCCCAGCATTTT	CASSQSRDNQPQHF
TRBV4-1	few	TRBJ1-1	TRBD1	TGCGCCAGCAGCCAAGAAGTCAACAGGGGAGACACTGAAGCTTTCTTT	CASSQEVNRGDTEAFF
TRBV2	.	TRBJ2-1	TRBD1	TGTGCCAGCAGTGACTTCGGGACAGGGGACAATGAGCAGTTCTTC	CASSDFGTGDNEQFF
TRBV2	medium-sized	TRBJ1-1	.	TGTGCCAGCAGTGCAGGGACTGAAGCTTTCTTT	CASSAGTEAFF
TRBV5-1	.	TRBJ1-5	TRBD1	TGCGCCAGCAGCTCAGGGACAGGGCCGCCCCAGCATTTT	CASSSGTGPPQHF
TRBV12-5	.	TRBJ1-5	.	TGTGCTAGTGGTTTGATGGACGTTAGCAATCAGCCCCAGCATTTT	CASGLMDVSNQPQHF
TRBV19	.	TRBJ2-7	TRBD2	TGTGCCAGTACCCGGGCGGGGGGCTCCTACGAGCAGTACTTC	CASTRAGGSYEQYF
TRBV6-5	.	TRBJ2-5	.	TGTGCCAGCAGGAACGGGCCTCAAGAGACCCAGTACTTC	CASRNGPQETQYF
TRBV27	.	TRBJ1-6	.	TGTGCCAGCAGCCTAAAAGGGGATTCACCCCTCCACTTT	CASSLKGDSPLHF
TRBV5-1	once	TRBJ2-5	.	TGCGCCAGCAGCTTGGGTCTGGGGGAAGAGACCCAGTACTTC	CASSLGLGEETQYF
TRBV29-1	.	TRBJ1-2	TRBD1	TGCAGCGTTCGACAGGGCTGGGGAGGCTACACCTTC	CSVRQGWGGYTF
TRBV5-1	once	TRBJ2-5	TRBD1	TGCGCCAGCAGCTTGGCCTCTGGGGCAGGGGGCAGAGAGACCCAGTACTTC	CASSLASGAGGRETQYF
TRBV5-1	.	TRBJ2-5	.	TGCGCCAGCAGCCGTCAGGGGGGAACGGTCCAAGAGACCCAGTACTTC	CASSRQGGTVQETQYF
TRBV29-1	.	TRBJ1-1	.	TGCAGCGCCGGACGGGGGCAGGAGGACACTGAAGCTTTCTTT	CSAGRGQEDTEAFF
TRBV2	.	TRBJ2-7	.	TGTGCCAGCAGTGAAGCGATGCCACGGCAGTACTTC	CASSEAMPRQYF
TRBV6-1	.	TRBJ1-3	.	TGTGCCAGCAGTGCCCCCGGACAGTTAGCTGGAAACACCATATATTTT	CASSAPGQLAGNTIYF
TRBV20-1	.	TRBJ1-2	.	TGCAGTGCTAGAGAGGGCTACACCTTC	CSAREGYTF
TRBV7-2	.	TRBJ2-5	.	TGTGCCAGCAGCTTAAAAGAGACCCAGTACTTC	CASSLKETQYF
TRBV27	once	TRBJ1-2	.	TGTGCCAGCAGTGCCCTCACGACAGTTAACTATGGCTACACCTTC	CASSALTTVNYGYTF
TRBV2	.	TRBJ2-5	.	TGTGCCAGCAGTGAAGTTCCTACAGGTTCCCAGTACTTC	CASSEVPTGSQYF
TRBV11-2	.	TRBJ1-1	.	TGTGCCAGCAGCTTAGACAGGGGATCCACTGAAGCTTTCTTT	CASSLDRGSTEAFF
TRBV18	once	TRBJ2-3	TRBD1	TGTGCCAGCTCAACCCTCAGGGGGCAAACTAGCACAGATACGCAGTATTTT	CASSTLRGQTSTDTQYF
TRBV29-1	.	TRBJ1-4	.	TGCAGCGTCGCAAGCCAGGGCCTTGAAAAACTGTTTTTT	CSVASQGLEKLFF
TRBV14	few	TRBJ2-5	.	TGTGCCAGCAGCCGAACCTTACAAGAGACCCAGTACTTC	CASSRTLQETQYF
TRBV30	.	TRBJ1-3	TRBD1	TGTGCCTGGGGACAGGGAGGTCTAGGCTCTGGAAACACCATATATTTT	CAWGQGGLGSGNTIYF
TRBV29-1	.	TRBJ1-1	.	TGCAGCGTACAGGGATGGGACACTGAAGCTTTCTTT	CSVQGWDTEAFF
TRBV29-1	few	TRBJ2-7	.	TGCAGCGTTGGAATCGGATCAGGTCATCAAGATCTTTACGAGCAGTACTTC	CSVGIGSGHQDLYEQYF
TRBV30	few	TRBJ2-3	.	TGTGCCGGGCGAGGGTTCACAGATACGCAGTATTTT	CAGRGFTDTQYF
TRBV5-6	few	TRBJ2-7	.	TGTGCCAGCAGCTTGGAAGGTGTGGACGAGCAGTACTTC	CASSLEGVDEQYF
TRBV5-6	once	TRBJ1-5	.	TGTGCCAGCAGCTTGCGGGGCAGCAATCAGCCCCAGCATTTT	CASSLRGSNQPQHF